Given below is one T cell receptor (beta chain) in context. Its antigen target is currently unknown. No quality values exist for individual bases; no much larger clone is one base distant. Receptors were amplified or captured by 5' RACE. The data were produced on an Illumina HiSeq 2500. The second PCR ran for about 6 to 12 cycles and used a J-beta primer mix along with a sample-barcoded 5' primer. A unique molecular identifier was introduced onto each TCR beta cDNA molecule by a template-switch 5' adaptor carrying 12 random nucleotides. At least 3 million CDR3-containing paired-end reads were obtained from each sample. First-strand cDNA was synthesized from all RNA with the Mint cDNA synthesis kit, primed by a TRBC-specific oligonucleotide. All cDNA was treated with uracil-DNA glycosylase and then went through a first 18-cycle PCR with the universal primers M1SS and BC2_uni_R. As for the authors' bioinformatics: Each sample was normalized by randomly selecting 1 million high-quality reads, each carrying a distinct molecular identifier. Instead of being binned into consensus sequences, reads with shared molecular identifiers were discarded. MiTCR, with a Q25 quality threshold and the strictest error-elimination algorithm, was used for CDR3 identification, clonotype clustering and error correction. A nonparametric unseen species model with Euler transformation was used to estimate lower-bound total TCR beta diversity. TCRdb redid the processing of the public reads, applying fastp at Q25 and MiXCR, and retained in-frame beta chains. Under each unique CDR3 protein, matching rows form one entry showing the most common genes and DNA. The V and J calls, along with clone size, are taken from TCRdb and not from the paper's own processing. The sample includes roughly 680,000 distinct CDR3 sequences, with around 50% observed a single time. The ten most abundant clones make up roughly 14% of the sample.

This sample is part of a study of blood T cells in healthy people across ages (dated by TCRdb to 2013 to 2016). Some background on the complete study: In model experiments, template switching captured roughly one uniquely barcoded TCR beta cDNA molecule for every two T cells. Age-related changes in TCR beta repertoire diversity were measured in the study by deep sequencing normalized with unique cDNA molecular identifiers. Using the same blood draw, the study looked at two additional independent replicas of 1 million unique cDNA reads for two donors, one aged 18 to 30 and the other aged 80 or older. Donors were grouped into four age groups: young (average roughly 15 years), middle-aged (roughly 37), aged (over 55) and long-lived (around 82). To avoid experimental bias, donors of different ages were spread randomly across the sequencing lanes. General findings and caveats noted by the study authors: A strong correlation was found between observed TCR beta diversity and the percentage of naive T cells measured by flow cytometry. The long-lived group showed more naive CD4+ T cells, fewer expanded clones and increased TCR diversity than the aged group, suggesting age selection. Observed TCR beta diversity per million T cells fell roughly linearly with age, and a significant reduction was already apparent by age about 43. Estimates of total diversity based on one million sequenced T cells were considered lower bounds and underestimates. Because the CMV infection status of the donors was unknown, age-related changes in expanded clonotypes may potentially have been confounded. Conclusive comparison of naive and antigen-experienced compartments was prevented by the profiling of bulk unsorted PBMCs.

The roughly 39 donors, aged about 6 to 100 years, were systemically healthy Caucasian individuals from Russia. Roughly 9 milliliters of peripheral blood were drawn from each donor into EDTA-treated Vacutainer tubes. Ficoll-Paque density-gradient centrifugation was used to isolate PBMCs, with at least 6 million per sample. Total RNA, at least 5 micrograms per sample, was extracted from PBMCs with Trizol reagent. The percentages of naive CD45RAhigh/CD27high T cells were determined by flow cytometry on a PBMC aliquot from every donor. Reading from cysteine to phenylalanine, the CDR3 counts 14 amino acids. Only CDR3 DNA is held: 42 bases, read in frame from base 1. Based on the germline V gene, the CDR1 and CDR2 sequences are SGHRS and YFSETQ.

This clonotype was sampled from a woman of 80 years or more in good health. Sequenced input: blood. This sequence uses TRBV5-1 and TRBJ2-5; the D gene could be TRBD1 or TRBD2, each one agreeing over 5 bases. Near its end, the DNA agrees better with TRBJ2-7, so the J call may be wrong. The encoded CDR3 is CASGLPGRGHEQYF. The DNA is TGCGCCAGCGGCCTTCCGGGGCGCGGACACGAGCAGTACTTC.